Listed below are T cell receptor beta chains from one sample, sequenced in a study of shared clonotypes between healthy human individuals. Method: immunoSEQ multiplex PCR; TCRdb's copy keeps in-frame clones and lacks some. This table holds about 2.4 million clones, roughly 93% found once. The sequenced material came from naive CD4+ T cells from PBMCs. These receptors all stem from a man aged 18-30 years in good health. Some clones in this sample may be carry-over from other donors' samples. The conserved cysteine and the conserved F or W are not part of the CDR3 here. A D gene is named only where the DNA matches it firmly.

v_call	j_call	d_call	cdr3_aa
TRBV5-1	TRBJ1-6	NA	ASSLAANRGSPLH
TRBV28	TRBJ1-2	NA	ASTGPGDFYGYT
TRBV9	TRBJ2-5	TRBD1	ASSVATGSARYQETQY
TRBV5-1	TRBJ1-1	TRBD1	ASSLGKTGAEATEAF
TRBV6-6	TRBJ1-3	NA	ASSYADSNSGNTIY
TRBV4-3	TRBJ1-2	NA	ASSQGVYGYT
TRBV7-9	TRBJ2-5	TRBD1	ASSPSGTVEQY
TRBV2	TRBJ1-2	NA	ASSEARGVGYGYT
TRBV5-1	TRBJ2-1	NA	ASSRGQSSYNEQF
TRBV10-1	TRBJ2-1	TRBD1	ASSMKDRGNYNEQF
TRBV7-2	TRBJ1-5	TRBD1	ASSPGQGTEPQH
TRBV28	TRBJ2-1	NA	ASRPGTVYNEQF
TRBV28	TRBJ1-1	NA	ASSLRGTEAF
TRBV6-1	TRBJ1-3	TRBD1	ASSEASGTAFLSGNTIY
TRBV10-2	NA	TRBD2	ARRTSGSKYEQY
TRBV28	TRBJ1-5	NA	ASSRWGAGNQPQH
TRBV28	TRBJ2-5	TRBD1	ASSHDRGRKTQY
TRBV28	TRBJ2-1	TRBD2	ASSSFSGSSYNEQF
TRBV15	TRBJ2-7	NA	ATSRDSGAGKDEQY
TRBV15	TRBJ2-3	TRBD1	ATSGFRDRRTDTQY
TRBV21-1	TRBJ2-1	NA	ASSELGQGGSNEQF
TRBV4-2	TRBJ1-3	NA	ASSQQGGGNTIY
TRBV5-4	TRBJ1-4	NA	ASSLAGRKGEKLF
TRBV5-1	TRBJ2-5	TRBD2	ASSLTSGVEETQY
TRBV5-4	TRBJ1-2	NA	ASSLVSGLDGYT
TRBV15	TRBJ1-6	NA	ATSRAGGTKGSPLH
TRBV28	TRBJ2-7	NA	ASSTDSERLYEQY
TRBV13	TRBJ2-5	TRBD2	ASSLRGLAGVETQY
TRBV29-1	TRBJ2-3	TRBD2	SVLVRGSSDTQY
TRBV11-2	TRBJ2-1	TRBD2	ASSWGTSDYNEQF
TRBV19	TRBJ2-1	NA	ASSINGRGDEQF
TRBV19	TRBJ1-5	NA	ASSIRVPQPQH
TRBV7-2	TRBJ1-3	NA	ASSPPRRPESGNTIY
TRBV7-9	TRBJ2-7	TRBD2	ASSRGLAGAYEQY
TRBV11-3	TRBJ1-1	NA	ASSLGGRNTEAF
TRBV5-1	TRBJ1-4	TRBD1	ASSLDRGTGDEKLF
TRBV19	TRBJ2-3	TRBD2	ASRETFRTSGSRADTQY
TRBV28	TRBJ2-1	NA	ASSQHSAAYNEQF
TRBV28	TRBJ2-2	TRBD1	ASSGGQGIAGELF
TRBV30	TRBJ1-1	NA	AWSGDVRNTEAF
TRBV19	TRBJ2-3	NA	ASSASRTDTQY
TRBV29-1	TRBJ2-3	NA	SVDSSFTDTQY
TRBV7-6	TRBJ2-2	NA	ASSLALSGQRGTGELF
TRBV28	TRBJ1-2	TRBD1	ASSLPGGANYGYT
TRBV11-2	TRBJ2-1	NA	ASSLATAYNEQF
TRBV7-2	TRBJ2-1	NA	ASSLGGGRYNEQF
TRBV11-2	TRBJ2-5	TRBD1	ASSLVQGGFQETQY
TRBV7-9	TRBJ2-1	TRBD1	ASSRNRGRPFYNEQF
TRBV9	TRBJ1-3	TRBD1	ASSVTPGQEAGNTIY
TRBV5-1	TRBJ2-7	TRBD1	ASRSGTGSYEQY
TRBV28	TRBJ2-2	NA	ASRSPTGELF
TRBV7-6	TRBJ2-7	TRBD2	ASSLGGGGYYEQY
TRBV6-5	TRBJ1-5	NA	ASRPPGLPNQPQH
TRBV5-6	TRBJ2-5	NA	ASSPRRAAQY
TRBV11-2	TRBJ2-3	NA	ASSSLVGVHSLDTQY